These T cell receptor beta chains were read from a single sample in a study of T cell responses to AZD1222 COVID-19 vaccine. Assay used: immunoSEQ multiplex PCR; TCRdb lists only in-frame clones, some missing. The table shows 150,000 to 200,000 clones, with just over 90% occurring only once. This specimen consisted of peripheral blood, obtained on day 0 of MenACWY control vaccination. The receptors stem from an adult in good health. The CDR3 runs from the conserved cysteine through the conserved F or W. D genes are given only for firm matches. The size entry is marked missing in some rows and otherwise reads once, few, many or a size class.

V gene	J gene	clone size	D gene	CDR3 DNA	CDR3 protein
TRBV9	TRBJ1-3	NA	NA	TGTGCCAGCAGCTATGGATACGGAAACACCATATATTTT	CASSYGYGNTIYF
TRBV29-1	TRBJ1-2	few	NA	TGCAGCGTTGAAGAGGCCGGGGAAGGGAACTATGGCTACACCTTC	CSVEEAGEGNYGYTF
TRBV7-8	TRBJ2-7	NA	NA	TGTGCCAGCAGCTCGCGGGGCTACGAGCAGTACTTC	CASSSRGYEQYF
TRBV24-1	TRBJ2-3	NA	NA	TGTGCCACCAGTGGCCTGGCGGGTGGTGGCACAGATACGCAGTATTTT	CATSGLAGGGTDTQYF
TRBV19	TRBJ2-7	NA	TRBD2	TGTGCCAGTAGTACCGGACTAGCGGGAGCGAACGAGCAGTACTTC	CASSTGLAGANEQYF
TRBV9	TRBJ1-3	NA	NA	TGTGCCAGCAGCGTCTTTGACAGGTTGGGGCGCGGAAACACCATATATTTT	CASSVFDRLGRGNTIYF
TRBV11-1	TRBJ2-7	NA	NA	TGTGCCAGCAGCATCTCGGCCAGTAGCTCCTACGAGCAGTACTTC	CASSISASSSYEQYF
TRBV27	TRBJ1-6	NA	NA	TGTGCCAGCAGAACAGAGATTTCACCCCTCCACTTT	CASRTEISPLHF
TRBV20-1	TRBJ2-1	NA	NA	TGCAGTGCTAGTGGGACCCCCTACAATGAGCAGTTCTTC	CSASGTPYNEQFF
TRBV28	TRBJ1-2	NA	TRBD1	TGTGCCAGCAGGGGGACAGGGGGAGGTTATGGCTACACCTTC	CASRGTGGGYGYTF
TRBV15	TRBJ1-2	NA	NA	TGTGCCACCAGCAGAGAACGGACTAACTATGGCTACACCTTC	CATSRERTNYGYTF
TRBV6-2/TRBV6-3	TRBJ2-3	NA	NA	TGTGCCAGCAGTCGGGGGGCGAGGACGCAGTATTTT	CASSRGARTQYF
TRBV9	TRBJ2-2	NA	NA	TGTGCCAGCAGCGTAATAACCGGGGAGCTGTTTTTT	CASSVITGELFF
TRBV5-1	TRBJ1-2	once	NA	TGCGCCAGCAGCCCTGTGGGTGACTATGGCTACACCTTC	CASSPVGDYGYTF
TRBV28	TRBJ2-7	NA	NA	TGTGCCAGCGAGATCGGGGGCTACGGCGAGCAGTACTTC	CASEIGGYGEQYF
TRBV7-2	TRBJ1-5	NA	NA	TGTGCCAGCAGCCATTTAGGGTCCAATCAGCCCCAGCATTTT	CASSHLGSNQPQHF
TRBV6-5	TRBJ1-1	NA	TRBD1	TGTGCCAGCAGTCCGGGACAGGGGTACACTGAAGCTTTCTTT	CASSPGQGYTEAFF
TRBV13	TRBJ2-7	NA	NA	TGTGCCAGCAGCTTAAATAGCGTCTACGAGCAGTACTTC	CASSLNSVYEQYF
TRBV30	TRBJ1-3	NA	TRBD1	TGTGCCTGGACTACAGGGGTGGGAAACACCATATATTTT	CAWTTGVGNTIYF
TRBV11-3	TRBJ2-3	NA	TRBD2	TGTGCCAGCTCCTCCGGGACTAGCGGGAGGCGGGGAGATACGCAGTATTTT	CASSSGTSGRRGDTQYF
TRBV4-2	TRBJ2-3	NA	NA	TGTGCCAGCAGCCTTACGACCGGGACTAGCACAGATACGCAGTATTTT	CASSLTTGTSTDTQYF
TRBV28	TRBJ1-1	NA	TRBD1	TGTGCCAGCAGTAAGCACAGGGGCCGAGGGGCGACTGAAGCTTTCTTT	CASSKHRGRGATEAFF
TRBV27	TRBJ2-3	NA	NA	TGTGCCAGCAGTTTTTCGCGGGTAGATACGCAGTATTTT	CASSFSRVDTQYF
TRBV4-1	TRBJ2-4	NA	NA	TGCGCCAGCAGCCAAGATGTCAGTGGTGGCATTCAGTACTTC	CASSQDVSGGIQYF
TRBV18	TRBJ2-7	NA	NA	TGTGCCAGCTCACCACAGTCAGCGGGTATTGACGAGCAGTACTTC	CASSPQSAGIDEQYF
TRBV28	TRBJ1-2	NA	NA	TGTGCCAGCAGTTTAGGGAGTAAAACAGGGTCTGGCTACACCTTC	CASSLGSKTGSGYTF
TRBV5-4	TRBJ2-7	NA	TRBD1	TGTGCCAGCAGCTCCCCCGGGACAGGGGGCTTCGAGCAGTACTTC	CASSSPGTGGFEQYF
TRBV4-3	TRBJ1-5	NA	NA	TGCGCCAGCAGCCAGGGCCGAGGAAGGAATCAGCCCCAGCATTTT	CASSQGRGRNQPQHF
TRBV7-2	TRBJ1-4	NA	TRBD1	TGTGCCAGCAGCTTGGGCCGGGACAGGCTTAGTTATAATGAAAAACTGTTTTTT	CASSLGRDRLSYNEKLFF
TRBV7-2	TRBJ2-2	NA	NA	TGTGCCAGCAGCTTAGAAGCCGTGGGCTCCGGGGAGCTGTTTTTT	CASSLEAVGSGELFF
TRBV12-3/TRBV12-4	TRBJ1-2	NA	NA	TGTGCCAGCAGTTTCTCCGGAGAAGGTGCCTACACCTTC	CASSFSGEGAYTF
TRBV28	TRBJ1-2	NA	NA	TGTGCCAGCAGTAGAACCCACCTGACGGCTTATGGCTACACCTTC	CASSRTHLTAYGYTF
TRBV12-3/TRBV12-4	TRBJ1-1	NA	NA	TGTGCCAGTCGCTCAGGCACTGAAGCTTTCTTT	CASRSGTEAFF
TRBV19	TRBJ1-1	NA	NA	TGTGCCAGTAGTATGGAGGGGTACACTGAAGCTTTCTTT	CASSMEGYTEAFF
TRBV6-6	TRBJ1-2	NA	NA	TGTGCCAGCAGCCGATCGACAGGAGCTAACTATGGCTACACCTTC	CASSRSTGANYGYTF
TRBV5-1	TRBJ2-3	NA	TRBD2	TGCGCCAGCAGCCCGGGGGTTAGCGGGAGGGCCGGGGCAGATACGCAGTATTTT	CASSPGVSGRAGADTQYF
TRBV29-1	TRBJ2-1	NA	NA	TGCAGCGTTGCGAGCTCCTACAATGAGCAGTTCTTC	CSVASSYNEQFF
TRBV3-1/TRBV3-2	TRBJ2-7	NA	TRBD2	TGTGCCAGCAGCCAAGTGGGGGAGGGGCAGTACTTC	CASSQVGEGQYF
TRBV7-2	TRBJ2-1	NA	NA	TGTGCCAGCAGCTTACAGGGTACCCTACACTATGAGCAGTTCTTC	CASSLQGTLHYEQFF
TRBV4-1	TRBJ1-2	NA	TRBD1	TGCGCCAGCAGCCAAGTAGGGGGCTACGGCTATGGCTACACCTTC	CASSQVGGYGYGYTF
TRBV19	TRBJ1-5	NA	NA	TGTGCCAGTATGGGAGGGAGCCTTAGCAATCAGCCCCAGCATTTT	CASMGGSLSNQPQHF
TRBV27	TRBJ1-1	NA	NA	TGTGCCAGCGTAGGGTACAGGGCGGGGAGCACTGAAGCTTTCTTT	CASVGYRAGSTEAFF